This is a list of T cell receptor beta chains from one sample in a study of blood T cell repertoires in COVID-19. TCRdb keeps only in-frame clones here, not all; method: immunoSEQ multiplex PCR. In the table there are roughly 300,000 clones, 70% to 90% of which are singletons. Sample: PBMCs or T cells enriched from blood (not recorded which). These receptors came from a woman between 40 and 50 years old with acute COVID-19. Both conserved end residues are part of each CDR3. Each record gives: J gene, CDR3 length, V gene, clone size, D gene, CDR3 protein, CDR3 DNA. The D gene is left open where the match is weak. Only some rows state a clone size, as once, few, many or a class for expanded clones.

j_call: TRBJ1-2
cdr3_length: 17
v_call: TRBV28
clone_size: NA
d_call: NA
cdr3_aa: CASSLYVSGWEGYGYTF
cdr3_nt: TGTGCCAGCAGTTTGTACGTGTCAGGGTGGGAGGGCTATGGCTACACCTTC

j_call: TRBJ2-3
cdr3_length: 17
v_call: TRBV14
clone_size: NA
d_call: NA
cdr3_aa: CASSQDRKTTSTDTQYF
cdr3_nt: TGTGCCAGCAGCCAAGACAGGAAGACAACCAGCACAGATACGCAGTATTTT

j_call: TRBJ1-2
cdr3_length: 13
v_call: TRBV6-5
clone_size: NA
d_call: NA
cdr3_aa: CASSYGQGGGYTF
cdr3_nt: TGTGCCAGCAGTTACGGGCAGGGCGGTGGCTACACCTTC

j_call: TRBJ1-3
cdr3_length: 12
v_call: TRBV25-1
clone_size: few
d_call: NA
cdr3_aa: CASSLTGNTIYF
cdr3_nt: TGTGCCAGCAGCCTTACTGGAAACACCATATATTTT

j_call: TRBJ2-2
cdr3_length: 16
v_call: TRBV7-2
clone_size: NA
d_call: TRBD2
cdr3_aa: CASSLDGGANTGELFF
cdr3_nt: TGTGCCAGCAGCTTAGATGGGGGGGCGAACACCGGGGAGCTGTTTTTT

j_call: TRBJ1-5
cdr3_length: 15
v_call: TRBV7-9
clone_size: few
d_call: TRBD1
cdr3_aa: CASSIGTGMNQPQHF
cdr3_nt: TGTGCCAGCAGCATCGGGACAGGGATGAATCAGCCCCAGCATTTT

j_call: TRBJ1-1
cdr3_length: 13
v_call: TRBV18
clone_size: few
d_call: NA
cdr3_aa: CASSPNMNTEAFF
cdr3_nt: TGTGCCAGCTCACCAAACATGAACACTGAAGCTTTCTTT

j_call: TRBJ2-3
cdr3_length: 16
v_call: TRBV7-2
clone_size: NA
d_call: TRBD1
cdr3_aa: CASSLDPGGGGDTQYF
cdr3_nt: TGTGCCAGCAGCTTAGATCCAGGGGGCGGAGGGGATACGCAGTATTTT

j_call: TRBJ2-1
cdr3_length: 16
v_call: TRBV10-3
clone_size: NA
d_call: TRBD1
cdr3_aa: CAISGKQGTSYNEQFF
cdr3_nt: TGTGCCATCAGTGGCAAACAGGGGACCTCCTACAATGAGCAGTTCTTC

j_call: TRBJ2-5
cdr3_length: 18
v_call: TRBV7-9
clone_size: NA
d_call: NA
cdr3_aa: CASSHYLTGWGSQETQYF
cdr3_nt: TGTGCCAGCAGCCACTACCTCACAGGGTGGGGCTCCCAAGAGACCCAGTACTTC

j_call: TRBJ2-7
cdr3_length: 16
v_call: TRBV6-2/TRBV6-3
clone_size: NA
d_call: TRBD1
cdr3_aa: CASSSPGQGTFYEQYF
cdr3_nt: TGTGCCAGCAGTTCGCCGGGACAGGGGACTTTCTACGAGCAGTACTTC

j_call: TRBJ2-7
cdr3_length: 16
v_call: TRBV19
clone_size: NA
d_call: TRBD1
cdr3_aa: CASMGYLGTGNYEQYF
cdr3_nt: TGTGCCAGCATGGGCTATTTGGGGACAGGGAACTACGAGCAGTACTTC

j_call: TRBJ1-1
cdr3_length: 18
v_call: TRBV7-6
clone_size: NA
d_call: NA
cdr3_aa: CASSFPRGLEKMNTEAFF
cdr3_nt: TGTGCCAGCAGCTTCCCAAGGGGGTTGGAGAAAATGAACACTGAAGCTTTCTTT

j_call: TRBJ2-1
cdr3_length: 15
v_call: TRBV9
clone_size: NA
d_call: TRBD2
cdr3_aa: CASSVGGRALDEQFF
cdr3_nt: TGTGCCAGCAGCGTCGGGGGGAGGGCCTTGGATGAGCAGTTCTTC

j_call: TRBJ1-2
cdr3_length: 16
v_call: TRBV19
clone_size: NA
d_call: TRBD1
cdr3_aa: CASSPGTALSNYGYTF
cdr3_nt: TGTGCCAGTAGTCCTGGGACAGCTCTATCCAACTATGGCTACACCTTC

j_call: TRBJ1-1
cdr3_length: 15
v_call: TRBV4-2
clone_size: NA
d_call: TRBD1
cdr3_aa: CASKPWTGTNTEAFF
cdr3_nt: TGTGCCAGCAAACCCTGGACAGGGACGAACACTGAAGCTTTCTTT

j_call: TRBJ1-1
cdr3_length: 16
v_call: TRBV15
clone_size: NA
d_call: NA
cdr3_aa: CATSRDPPGAPTEAFF
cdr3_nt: TGTGCCACCAGCAGAGACCCCCCAGGGGCGCCCACTGAAGCTTTCTTT

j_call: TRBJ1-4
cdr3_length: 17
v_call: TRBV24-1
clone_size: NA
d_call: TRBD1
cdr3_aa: CATSDLSFGTANEKLFF
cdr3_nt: TGTGCCACCAGTGATTTGTCGTTCGGGACAGCTAATGAAAAACTGTTTTTT

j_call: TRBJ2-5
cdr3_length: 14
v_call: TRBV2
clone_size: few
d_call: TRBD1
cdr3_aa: CASSDGPRGETQYF
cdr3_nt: TGTGCCAGCAGTGATGGGCCCAGGGGGGAGACCCAGTACTTC

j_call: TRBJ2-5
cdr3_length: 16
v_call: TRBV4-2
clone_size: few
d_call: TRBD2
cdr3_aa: CASSPRGSGIQETQYF
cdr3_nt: TGTGCCAGCAGCCCCAGAGGTAGCGGGATCCAAGAGACCCAGTACTTC

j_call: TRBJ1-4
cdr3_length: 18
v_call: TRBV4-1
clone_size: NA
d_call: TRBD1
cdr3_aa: CASSPPADRRMHWEKLFF
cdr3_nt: TGCGCCAGCAGCCCGCCGGCGGACAGGAGGATGCATTGGGAAAAACTGTTTTTT

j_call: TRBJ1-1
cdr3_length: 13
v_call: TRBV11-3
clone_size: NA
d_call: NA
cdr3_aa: CASSSGWGAEAFF
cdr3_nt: TGTGCCAGCAGCTCAGGGTGGGGGGCTGAAGCTTTCTTT

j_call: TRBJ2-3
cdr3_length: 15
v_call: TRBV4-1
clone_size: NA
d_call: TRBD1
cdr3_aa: CASSQTGANTDTQYF
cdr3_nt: TGCGCCAGCAGCCAAACAGGGGCCAACACAGATACGCAGTATTTT